Following are 31 T cell receptor delta chains from one sample sequenced in a study of Vδ1+ human thymocytes. The template was reverse-transcribed extracted RNA. Multiplex PCR used pooled V-gene forward primers and a constant-region reverse primer to amplify CDR3s. TCRdb re-processed the multiplex PCR reads using CATT. The sample has about 73,000 delta-chain clones, around 32% seen once. Their antigens remain unidentified. Broader study findings: Thymic TRG and TRD repertoires appeared highly polyclonal.

The sample comprised Vdelta1+ gamma-delta thymocytes from the thymus. Subset indicated: FACS-sorted CD3+ TCRalphabeta- TCRVdelta1+ TCRVdelta2- thymocytes. The receptors shown here come from a boy younger than two who had congenital heart surgery.

The J gene is TRDJ1, the V gene TRDV1; 8 positions agree with TRDD3. The germline gives CDR1 TSWWSYY, CDR2 QGS. J gave up 3 bases and V 3 bases, and 15 bases lay outside the gene matches. This CDR3 region has 18 residues. For the CDR3, the DNA is TGTGCTCTTGGGGATCAGTCCTCTAGAGAACTGGGGGCCGATAAACTCATCTTT. Translation gives CALGDQSSRELGADKLIF.

The chain combines TRDV1 with TRDJ1; 9 positions agree with TRDD3. CDR3 length: 21 residues. Unmatched junction bases numbered 21, after V lost 1 base and J lost 3 bases. Germline assignment: CDR1 TSWWSYY and CDR2 QGS. In DNA form, the CDR3 reads TGTGCTCTTGGGGAACCAACAACGATAGAATGGGGGATAAAGGACTCCGATAAACTCATCTTT. It specifies CALGEPTTIEWGIKDSDKLIF.

A remark on this clone: Other DNA variants within this sample encode the same CDR3. This chain joins TRDV1 and TRDJ1, with D perhaps given as TRDD2 or TRDD3 (5 bases each). Germline loops: CDR1 TSWWSYY, CDR2 QGS. The CDR3 covers 20 residues. V gave up 5 bases and J gave up 0 bases, with 28 bases separating them. The CDR3 loop is CALGNPPSSRTGTYTDKLIF. Here the CDR3 DNA reads TGTGCTCTTGGGAACCCGCCTTCTTCCCGGACTGGCACGTACACCGATAAACTCATCTTT.

The chain recombines TRDV1 with TRDJ1; no firm D call. Germline CDR1 is TSWWSYY and CDR2 is QGS. This CDR3 spans 17 amino acids. Trimming shortened V by 2 bases and J by 0 bases, and 16 bases separated the two germline ends. The CDR3 loop reads CALGEGLVQMYTDKLIF. The CDR3, as DNA: TGTGCTCTTGGGGAAGGCCTAGTACAGATGTACACCGATAAACTCATCTTT.

The chain recombines TRDV1 with TRDJ1, with 13 bases that match TRDD3. Trimming removed 2 bases from V and 4 bases from J; junction bases left unmatched: 19. In germline, CDR1 is TSWWSYY, CDR2 QGS. The CDR3 has 21 residues. The chain's CDR3 is CALGETFLRGVTGGYDDKLIF. CDR3 nucleotide sequence: TGTGCTCTTGGGGAAACGTTCCTACGGGGTGTTACTGGGGGATACGACGATAAACTCATCTTT.

J is TRDJ1 and V is TRDV1; D might be TRDD3 (6 bases). Germline CDR1 TSWWSYY, CDR2 QGS. Trimming shortened V by 1 base and J by 2 bases, and 29 bases separated the two germline ends. CDR3 length equals 21 residues. CDR3 amino acids: CALGERTRRNWETDSTDKLIF. In DNA form, the CDR3 reads TGTGCTCTTGGGGAACGTACCAGAAGGAACTGGGAGACAGATTCGACCGATAAACTCATCTTT.

This clone occurred a few times. This chain connects TRDV1 to TRDJ1; no clear D gene. CDR3 length: 19 residues. With 0 bases removed from V and 0 bases from J, the gap between germline ends came to 20 bases. CDR1 TSWWSYY and CDR2 QGS come from the germline V gene. CDR3 amino acids: CALGELSTGGTGYTDKLIF. The CDR3 DNA is TGTGCTCTTGGGGAACTATCAACAGGAGGTACAGGGTACACCGATAAACTCATCTTT.

The genes are TRDV1 and TRDJ1; TRDD3 matches 9 bases. This CDR3 has 23 residues. With 3 bases clipped from V and 2 bases from J, the junction kept 28 bases outside the gene matches. Per germline, CDR1 TSWWSYY and CDR2 QGS. As DNA, the CDR3 is TGTGCTCTTGGGGACCCGAGGCCTTCCCCATACGGTGGGGATACGCTTTGGACCGATAAACTCATCTTT. Amino acid sequence: CALGDPRPSPYGGDTLWTDKLIF.

This clone was seen a few times. The chain joins TRDV1 to TRDJ1, with D possibly being TRDD2 or TRDD3 (7 bases each). V lost 3 bases and J 0 bases, leaving 32 bases between the germline ends. Per germline, CDR1 TSWWSYY and CDR2 QGS. The CDR3 is 22 residues long. The CDR3 loop reads CALGDPHSYVAGYSLYTDKLIF. As DNA, the CDR3 is TGTGCTCTTGGGGACCCCCATTCCTACGTCGCGGGATACAGTCTCTACACCGATAAACTCATCTTT.

Concerning this clone: Other DNA sequences in the same sample also yield this CDR3. J is TRDJ1 and V is TRDV1; the D is unclear. The germline V gene has CDR1 TSWWSYY and CDR2 QGS. The CDR3 runs to 17 residues. V lost 2 bases to trimming and J lost 0 bases, with 16 bases between them. This CDR3 is CALGESLGGLYTDKLIF. Written as DNA, the CDR3 is TGTGCTCTTGGGGAAAGCTTAGGTGGGCTGTACACCGATAAACTCATCTTT.

The chain employs TRDV1 and TRDJ1, with TRDD3 matching 9 bases. The CDR3 sequence is 13 residues long. V gave up 5 bases and J gave up 8 bases; unmatched junction bases: 6. From germline, CDR1 is TSWWSYY and CDR2 QGS. DNA of the CDR3: TGTGCTCTTGGGTCTGAGGGGGGATACAAACTCATCTTT. Translating it yields CALGSEGGYKLIF.

This clone has a handful of counts. The rearrangement links TRDV2 to TRDJ1; 9 positions match TRDD3. This CDR3 is 21 amino acids long. Losses at the gene ends were 0 bases for V and 0 bases for J; bases not matched to a gene: 19. Looked up from germline, CDR1 is GEAIGNYY and CDR2 is EKD. The CDR3 DNA is TGTGCCTGTGACACCGGGTTACGGGGATACGCGGGAGGACAGTACACCGATAAACTCATCTTT. Protein sequence: CACDTGLRGYAGGQYTDKLIF.

The sample holds a few counts of this clone. This chain connects TRDV1 to TRDJ1; 11 bases match TRDD3. Germline V lookup: CDR1 TSWWSYY, CDR2 QGS. The CDR3 has 21 amino acids. V shed 9 bases, J shed 3 bases, and the junction held 27 bases outside the gene matches. DNA of the CDR3: TGTGCTCTCAAGGGGGCCTCCTACGTTTACTGGGGGATAGAGCGTGCCGATAAACTCATCTTT. Its protein is CALKGASYVYWGIERADKLIF.

J is TRDJ1 and V is TRDV1; TRDD3 matches 13 bases. The CDR3 sequence is 24 residues long. J lost 0 bases, V lost 0 bases, and 22 bases had no gene match. Germline CDR1 reads TSWWSYY; CDR2 reads QGS. The CDR3 DNA reads TGTGCTCTTGGGGAACTCGTACGCACCAAGTACTGGGGGATACGCGGATCGTACACCGATAAACTCATCTTT. The encoded protein is CALGELVRTKYWGIRGSYTDKLIF.

The chain employs TRDV1 and TRDJ1, with 7 nucleotides matching TRDD3. The V gene end was trimmed by 2 bases and the J gene end by 0 bases; junction bases not matched to a gene: 24. The CDR3 spans 22 residues. CDR1 is TSWWSYY and CDR2 is QGS in the germline V gene. This CDR3 is CALGENPPPIHWGPTYTDKLIF. CDR3 in DNA: TGTGCTCTTGGGGAAAACCCGCCTCCAATTCACTGGGGACCGACCTACACCGATAAACTCATCTTT.

The chain uses TRDV1 and TRDJ1; tentative D call: TRDD2 (5 bases). There are 18 residues in the CDR3. The germline gives CDR1 TSWWSYY, CDR2 QGS. Deletions cut 4 bases from V and 0 bases from J, with 21 bases between. The CDR3 protein is CALGAPLPKPTYTDKLIF. The DNA for the CDR3 is TGTGCTCTTGGGGCCCCACTTCCCAAACCAACCTACACCGATAAACTCATCTTT.

This clone was found a few times. This chain connects TRDV1 to TRDJ1; 9 bases match TRDD3. The V segment lost 2 bases and the J segment 0 bases; nucleotides outside the gene matches: 19. The CDR3 runs 21 residues. Germline CDR1 reads TSWWSYY; CDR2 reads QGS. CDR3 loop: CALGEDSFVELGEKYTDKLIF. CDR3 DNA sequence: TGTGCTCTTGGGGAAGACAGCTTCGTCGAACTGGGGGAAAAGTACACCGATAAACTCATCTTT.

The chain recombines TRDV1 with TRDJ1; 11 positions match TRDD3. CDR1 TSWWSYY and CDR2 QGS come from the germline V gene. The ends lost 5 bases at V and 8 bases at J; junction bases unmatched: 49. This CDR3 spans 28 amino acids. The DNA for the CDR3 is TGTGCTCTTGGGATGGGGAAGGATGAGAGTATATGGTTTCCTCCTACTAGCGATGGGGGATACGGTCTGGGGAAACTCATCTTT. The encoded protein is CALGMGKDESIWFPPTSDGGYGLGKLIF.

The chain uses TRDV1 and TRDJ1; 11 nucleotides align to TRDD3. Per germline, CDR1 TSWWSYY and CDR2 QGS. The CDR3 totals 22 residues. After removal of 1 base from V and 1 base from J, the junction contained 20 bases not matched to a gene. The CDR3 reads CALGEPASFLTWGIRSTDKLIF. The CDR3 coding sequence is TGTGCTCTTGGGGAACCCGCCTCTTTCCTAACGTGGGGGATACGGTCCACCGATAAACTCATCTTT.

This chain uses TRDV1 with TRDJ1; D gene ambiguous. The V end was cut by 2 bases, the J end by 6 bases, with 28 bases between. The CDR3 loop spans 19 amino acids. Germline-derived CDR1 and CDR2 are TSWWSYY and QGS. The CDR3 region has the DNA TGTGCTCTTGGGGAAGATCTTTCTACGTCTCACTGCCTCCAACATAAACTCATCTTT. Encoded protein: CALGEDLSTSHCLQHKLIF.

The genes are TRDV1 and TRDJ1; D is ambiguous. The CDR3 has 17 amino acids. The germline gives CDR1 TSWWSYY, CDR2 QGS. V shed 2 bases and J shed 2 bases, with 18 bases lying between them. In DNA form, the CDR3 reads TGTGCTCTTGGGGAAGGCTCCCTGGTTAGTAGTACCGATAAACTCATCTTT. This gives the protein CALGEGSLVSSTDKLIF.

The gene calls are TRDV1 and TRDJ1; tentative D call: TRDD2 (6 bases). The V end was cut by 0 bases, the J end by 5 bases, with 40 bases between. This CDR3 is 24 amino acids long. Germline V gives CDR1 TSWWSYY, CDR2 QGS. The CDR3: CALGELRSPTARGDGLLGSDKLIF. The CDR3 coding sequence is TGTGCTCTTGGGGAACTAAGATCTCCTACGGCTCGAGGAGACGGCCTCCTGGGTTCAGATAAACTCATCTTT.

The chain is built from TRDV1 and TRDJ1, with 8 bases aligning to TRDD3. Trimming removed 2 bases from V and 0 bases from J; junction bases left unmatched: 26. The germline V gene has CDR1 TSWWSYY and CDR2 QGS. The CDR3 is 23 amino acids. CDR3: CALGESPGLPHYWGPTHTDKLIF. For the CDR3, the DNA is TGTGCTCTTGGGGAATCCCCAGGCCTTCCCCATTACTGGGGGCCAACCCACACCGATAAACTCATCTTT.

This rearrangement joins TRDV1 to TRDJ1; possibly TRDD3 for D (9 bases). The germline gives CDR1 TSWWSYY, CDR2 QGS. The CDR3 spans 19 residues. Trimming pared 1 base from V and 0 bases from J, leaving 21 bases between. The DNA for the CDR3 is TGTGCTCTTGGGGAACAACTTCCTACGGGGATACGCGACACCGATAAACTCATCTTT. The encoded protein is CALGEQLPTGIRDTDKLIF.

The V gene is TRDV1, the J gene TRDJ1; 7 bases line up with TRDD3. This CDR3 is 19 amino acids long. V shed 0 bases and J 2 bases; nucleotides not matched to a gene: 15. The germline V gene has CDR1 TSWWSYY and CDR2 QGS. The CDR3: CALGELPTWGGLYTDKLIF. The CDR3 bases are TGTGCTCTTGGGGAACTGCCTACGTGGGGGGGATTATATACCGATAAACTCATCTTT.

Remarks on this clone: Its ends do not fully match the called genes, so a read error is possible. J is TRDJ1 and V is TRDV1; a weak D match, TRDD3 (6 bases). The germline CDR1 and CDR2 sequences are TSWWSYY and QGS. This CDR3 contains 13 residues. For the CDR3, the DNA is TGTGCTCCTGGGGAACTTCCATATGATAAACTCATCTTT. Translating it yields CAPGELPYDKLIF.

The rearrangement links TRDV1 to TRDJ1; D perhaps matches TRDD3 (5 bases). The ends were cut back, 4 bases at V and 3 bases at J, with 12 bases in the middle. CDR3 size: 14 residues. Germline lookup yields CDR1 TSWWSYY and CDR2 QGS. DNA of the CDR3: TGTGCTCTTGGGGTCCGGCGGGGACCCGATAAACTCATCTTT. It codes for CALGVRRGPDKLIF.

V is TRDV1 and J is TRDJ1, with 9 bases fitting TRDD2. This CDR3 has 24 residues. Germline assignment: CDR1 TSWWSYY and CDR2 QGS. Trimming removed 0 bases from V and 0 bases from J; junction bases left unmatched: 26. The CDR3 protein is CALGELPPGLPTLTGVTYTDKLIF. Written as DNA, the CDR3 is TGTGCTCTTGGGGAACTCCCGCCCGGCCTTCCTACTCTTACTGGGGTAACGTACACCGATAAACTCATCTTT.

The chain employs TRDV1 and TRDJ1; 7 bases map to TRDD3. The CDR3 is 21 residues long. The germline V gene has CDR1 TSWWSYY and CDR2 QGS. J was trimmed by 0 bases and V by 2 bases; bases with no gene match: 21. CDR3 loop: CALGEVLFAWGSPNDTDKLIF. The CDR3, as DNA: TGTGCTCTTGGGGAAGTGTTATTCGCCTGGGGGTCACCCAACGACACCGATAAACTCATCTTT.

A few counts support this clone. The chain uses TRDV1 and TRDJ1, with 7 bases matching TRDD3. The trim removed 4 bases at V and 8 bases at J, leaving 31 bases unmatched. Germline CDR1 reads TSWWSYY; CDR2 reads QGS. This CDR3 is built from 21 residues. The CDR3 spells CALGVEGKKTQRSGGSLKLIF. CDR3 nucleotides: TGTGCTCTTGGGGTAGAGGGAAAAAAAACCCAACGATCGGGGGGATCTCTAAAACTCATCTTT.

The V and J genes are TRDV1 and TRDJ1; 12 nucleotides match TRDD3. The V segment lost 5 bases and the J segment 1 base; nucleotides outside the gene matches: 20. CDR3 size: 21 residues. Germline CDR1 and CDR2: TSWWSYY and QGS. The CDR3 bases are TGTGCTCTTGGGTCGCCTTCCCTTTTTGACTGGGGGATACCAATCACCGATAAACTCATCTTT. Protein: CALGSPSLFDWGIPITDKLIF.